This is a list of T cell receptor beta chains from one sample in a study of beta chain features in type 1 diabetes. Sequencing was performed with immunoSEQ multiplex PCR; in TCRdb, only in-frame clones are kept and a portion is missing. The top ten clones hold about 0.015% of a sample with more than 250,000 clones, approximately 15% of them seen once. Material: naive CD4+ T cells from blood. The receptors derive from a man aged 25-45 years with type 1 diabetes. Each CDR3 is given with its conserved first and last residue. D genes are given only for firm matches. The listing skips clone size in some rows; elsewhere it reads once, few, many or a size class.

J gene	D gene	V gene	clone size	CDR3 length	CDR3 DNA	CDR3 protein
TRBJ2-1	.	TRBV5-1	few	11	TGCGCCAGCAGGGGAGACGGGATCCCGTTCTTC	CASRGDGIPFF
TRBJ2-1	.	TRBV7-9	few	12	TGTGCCAGCAGGGGGACTGTAAATGAGCAGTTCTTC	CASRGTVNEQFF
TRBJ2-3	TRBD2	TRBV6-5	.	15	TGTGCCAGCAGAACTAGCGGAAGAGAGGGGGATACGCAGTATTTT	CASRTSGREGDTQYF
TRBJ1-5	TRBD1	TRBV28	few	15	TGTGCCAGCAGCTCAATTGACAGGGGCAATCAGCCCCAGCATTTT	CASSSIDRGNQPQHF
TRBJ2-1	.	TRBV4-1	.	14	TGCGCCAGCAGCCAGGAGGACCGTTACAATGAGCAGTTCTTC	CASSQEDRYNEQFF
TRBJ2-6	TRBD1	TRBV7-8	.	18	TGTGCCAGCAGCCAGGACAGGGGGCGGTTAACTGGGGCCAACGTCCTGACTTTC	CASSQDRGRLTGANVLTF
TRBJ2-7	TRBD1	TRBV5-1	few	15	TGCGCCAGCAGCCACTCCGGACAGGGGACCTACGAGCAGTACTTC	CASSHSGQGTYEQYF
TRBJ2-6	.	TRBV29-1	.	13	TGCAGCGTTGGACAGACTGGGGCCAACGTCCTGACTTTC	CSVGQTGANVLTF
TRBJ2-5	TRBD1	TRBV5-4	.	13	TGTGCCAGCAGCAAGGGACAGCAAGAGACCCAGTACTTC	CASSKGQQETQYF
TRBJ2-5	.	TRBV7-2	.	14	TGTGCCAGCAGCTTTAGGGGGACCGAAGAGACCCAGTACTTC	CASSFRGTEETQYF
TRBJ2-3	.	TRBV5-1	.	15	TGCGCCAGCAGCTTGGCGGGGAGGCGCACAGATACGCAGTATTTT	CASSLAGRRTDTQYF
TRBJ2-5	.	TRBV11-2	.	14	TGTGCCAGCAGTCAATTCACGGGTCGAGAGACCCAGTACTTC	CASSQFTGRETQYF
TRBJ2-1	.	TRBV28	.	13	TGTGCCAGCAGTTTAGAGGAGCCCACCCGCCAGTTCTTC	CASSLEEPTRQFF
TRBJ1-4	.	TRBV7-3	.	13	TGTGCCAGCAGCAGGACAGTCAATGAAAAACTGTTTTTT	CASSRTVNEKLFF
TRBJ2-1	.	TRBV28	few	14	TGTGCCAGCGTGGGGGCGGGAGCCTACAATGAGCAGTTCTTC	CASVGAGAYNEQFF
TRBJ2-5	.	TRBV18	.	14	TGTGCCAGCTCACCTAACAGGGCCCAAGAGACCCAGTACTTC	CASSPNRAQETQYF
TRBJ2-4	TRBD1	TRBV25-1	.	16	TGTGCCAGCAGTGAGACGACAGGGGGCCGCTCCAACATTCAGTACTTC	CASSETTGGRSNIQYF
TRBJ2-7	.	TRBV6-5	few	15	TGTGCCAGCAGTTACTCGACTTCGGTCACCTACGAGCAGTACTTC	CASSYSTSVTYEQYF
TRBJ2-5	.	TRBV7-2	few	14	TGTGCCAGCAGCCAAGCACAGGCCCAAGAGACCCAGTACTTC	CASSQAQAQETQYF
TRBJ2-2	.	TRBV9	few	17	TGTGCCAGCAGCGTAGCGCCCCGGGGAGCGAACACCGGGGAGCTGTTTTTT	CASSVAPRGANTGELFF
TRBJ2-7	TRBD1	TRBV4-2	.	14	TGTGCCAGCAGCCAAAGGACAGGAGTCTACGAGCAGTACTTC	CASSQRTGVYEQYF
TRBJ2-1	TRBD1	TRBV19	few	13	TGTGCCAGTAGTGGGGACAGGGATCGTGAGCAGTTCTTC	CASSGDRDREQFF
TRBJ1-5	TRBD1	TRBV6-5	few	12	TGTGCCAGCTACAACAGGGGTCAGCCCCAGCATTTT	CASYNRGQPQHF
TRBJ2-7	TRBD2	TRBV9	.	15	TGTGCCAGCAGCGTAGAGTACGGGAGGGCCCACGAGCAGTACTTC	CASSVEYGRAHEQYF
TRBJ2-1	TRBD2	TRBV15	few	15	TGTGCCACCAGCAGAGGGTCAGCGGGAGGCGCTGAGCAGTTCTTC	CATSRGSAGGAEQFF
TRBJ2-1	.	TRBV28	.	14	TGTGCCAGCAGCGCCCCGTTTAGCTACAATGAGCAGTTCTTC	CASSAPFSYNEQFF
TRBJ2-3	.	TRBV27	.	16	TGTGCCAGCAACTCGCCGGACAACCCGAGCACAGATACGCAGTATTTT	CASNSPDNPSTDTQYF
TRBJ2-3	TRBD2	TRBV6-5	.	15	TGTGCCAGCACGGGGCCCGGGACTAGTACAGATACGCAGTATTTT	CASTGPGTSTDTQYF
TRBJ2-1	.	TRBV28	.	14	TGTGCCAGCAGTTTCGACAGTTCCTACAATGAGCAGTTCTTC	CASSFDSSYNEQFF
TRBJ1-4	.	TRBV14	.	16	TGTGCCAGCAGCCAAGATTTCCGCAGGGCGAATGAAAAACTGTTTTTT	CASSQDFRRANEKLFF
TRBJ1-2	.	TRBV7-9	.	12	TGTGCCAGCACCCCCGGGACTTATGGCTACACCTTC	CASTPGTYGYTF
TRBJ2-1	TRBD1	TRBV7-3	.	15	TGTGCCAGCAGCCCGGCCAGGGGGCGATACAATGAGCAGTTCTTC	CASSPARGRYNEQFF
TRBJ2-3	.	TRBV4-1	.	12	TGCGCCAGCAGCCAACCCCTAGATACGCAGTATTTT	CASSQPLDTQYF
TRBJ1-2	TRBD1	TRBV5-1	.	11	TGCGCCAGCAGCTCCCAGGGGGCTAGCACCTTC	CASSSQGASTF
TRBJ2-7	TRBD2	TRBV18	.	14	TGTGCCAGCTCACCACGGACTAGCGGGTACGAGCAGTACTTC	CASSPRTSGYEQYF
TRBJ2-2	TRBD1	TRBV5-1	few	14	TGCGCCAGCGGGACAGGGGGAAACACCGGGGAGCTGTTTTTT	CASGTGGNTGELFF
TRBJ1-1	.	TRBV30	few	13	TGTGCCTGGAGTCCGGGGGAACTCACTGAAGCTTTCTTT	CAWSPGELTEAFF
TRBJ2-6	TRBD1	TRBV28	.	18	TGTGCCAGCAGTTTAGGGGGACAGGGGAGCTCTGGGGCCAACGTCCTGACTTTC	CASSLGGQGSSGANVLTF
TRBJ2-7	.	TRBV7-8	few	12	TGTGCCAGCAGAGCGACCTCCTACGAGCAGTACTTC	CASRATSYEQYF
TRBJ1-3	.	TRBV9	.	14	TGTGCCAGCAGCGGAGTCTTAACTGGAAACACCATATATTTT	CASSGVLTGNTIYF
TRBJ1-1	.	TRBV28	.	12	TGTGCCAGCAGCACAGGGCTAACTGAAGCTTTCTTT	CASSTGLTEAFF
TRBJ2-1	.	TRBV7-2	.	15	TGTGCCAGCACCGTACACGGGAGCTCCTACAATGAGCAGTTCTTC	CASTVHGSSYNEQFF
TRBJ2-7	TRBD1	TRBV10-3	.	15	TGTGCCATCAGTGAGTCCGACAGGGTGCTGGGGGAGCAGTACTTC	CAISESDRVLGEQYF
TRBJ2-6	TRBD1	TRBV6-8	few	18	TGTGCCAGCAGTTATCCGGGACAGGGGGCGCTTGGGGCCAACGTCCTGACTTTC	CASSYPGQGALGANVLTF
TRBJ2-5	TRBD2	TRBV7-2	few	14	TGTGCCAGCAGCTTAGGCGGGAGACCCGAGACCCAGTACTTC	CASSLGGRPETQYF
TRBJ1-5	.	TRBV23-1	few	16	TGCGCCAGCAGTCAAACCGACTTAGAAAGCAATCAGCCCCAGCATTTT	CASSQTDLESNQPQHF
TRBJ2-1	TRBD2	TRBV14	few	14	TGTGCCAGCAGCAAAGGACTAGCGACGAATGAGCAGTTCTTC	CASSKGLATNEQFF
TRBJ2-1	TRBD2	TRBV18	.	14	TGTGCCAGCTCACCCAGCGGGGCCTACAATGAGCAGTTCTTC	CASSPSGAYNEQFF
TRBJ1-1	.	TRBV29-1	few	15	TGCAGCGTTGGACGGGGGAGTTTATGGGACACTGAAGCTTTCTTT	CSVGRGSLWDTEAFF
TRBJ2-7	.	TRBV19	few	15	TGTGCCAGTAGTATAGGGCAGGGTAGCAACTACGAGCAGTACTTC	CASSIGQGSNYEQYF